This T cell receptor beta chain was sequenced during a study of cytomegalovirus exposure and HLA in healthy donors. V shed 5 bases, J shed 4 bases, and the junction held 3 bases outside the gene matches. The germline CDR1 and CDR2 sequences are SGHTA and FQGNSA. CDR3 size: 14 residues. PCR employed 60 Vbeta and 13 Jbeta primers. The protocol was immunoSEQ multiplex PCR, while the TCRdb copy is restricted to in-frame clones and leaves out a portion. The sample carries about 160,000 clones, around four fifths recorded once. The chain combines TRBV7-2 with TRBJ2-3; 10 bases agree with TRBD1. Specimen: PBMCs. This sequence was found in a man aged 25-45 years in good health and CMV-seronegative. CDR3 region: CASSPGTGADTQYF. The CDR3 DNA sequence: TGTGCCAGCAGCCCAGGGACAGGGGCAGATACGCAGTATTTT.